The 8 T cell receptor beta chains reported below all come from one sample, sequenced in a study of T cell responses to AZD1222 COVID-19 vaccine. Some clones are missing from TCRdb's copy, which holds only in-frame ones; the method was immunoSEQ multiplex PCR. Altogether approximately 120,000 clones are present, roughly 87% being singletons, with the ten largest covering roughly 13%. The specimen comprised peripheral blood, sampled on day 0 of MenACWY control vaccination. The receptors come from an adult in good health.

The J gene is TRBJ1-5, the V gene TRBV28; 8 nucleotides align to TRBD1. This CDR3 is 17 amino acids long. CDR1 and CDR2 (germline): MDHEN, SYDVKM. J was trimmed by 4 bases and V by 6 bases; bases with no gene match: 14. The CDR3 region has the DNA TGTGCCAGCAGCCCAGAAAAAGGGGACAGGCCTAATCAGCCCCAGCATTTT. Protein sequence: CASSPEKGDRPNQPQHF.

V usage is TRBV19 and J usage is TRBJ2-5, with TRBD1 identical over 8 bases. After removal of 9 bases from V and 5 bases from J, the junction contained 14 bases not matched to a gene. Germline values: CDR1 LNHDA, CDR2 SQIVND (reference sequence). The CDR3 runs 15 residues. DNA of the CDR3: TGTGCCAGCAGTCCTGGACAGGGTTTTTGGGAGACCCAGTACTTC. Translation: CASSPGQGFWETQYF.

This sequence joins TRBV20-1 and TRBJ1-1; D perhaps matches TRBD1 (6 bases). Germline loops: CDR1 DFQATT, CDR2 SNEGSKA (reference sequence). The CDR3 sequence is 12 residues long. V was cut by 3 bases and J by 4 bases, with 9 bases left in between. The CDR3 DNA reads TGCAGTGCTAGTGGGGGCTTCACTGAAGCTTTCTTT. It specifies CSASGGFTEAFF.

J is TRBJ2-7 and V is TRBV16, with no clear D. Germline assignment: CDR1 KGHSY and CDR2 FQNENV. V shed 3 bases and J shed 10 bases, with 10 bases lying between them. The CDR3 is 11 amino acids. CDR3 nucleotide sequence: TGTGCCAGCAGCCATTCAACATCCCAGTACTTC. Amino acids: CASSHSTSQYF.

This sequence joins TRBV3-1 (or the pseudogene TRBV3-2) and TRBJ1-5, with TRBD1 as a possible D gene (6 bases). Looked up from germline, CDR1 is LGHDT and CDR2 is YNNKEL (reference sequence). The CDR3 spans 17 residues. The germline V and J ends were trimmed by 0 bases and 4 bases, with 16 bases remaining between them. Here the CDR3 reads CASSQEIPDRRNQPQHF. CDR3 nucleotides: TGTGCCAGCAGCCAAGAGATCCCGGACAGACGAAATCAGCCCCAGCATTTT.

The rearrangement joins TRBV7-2 to TRBJ2-7; TRBD2 agrees at 8 bases. V shed 3 bases and J 7 bases; nucleotides not matched to a gene: 11. Germline-derived CDR1 and CDR2 are SGHTA and FQGNSA. This CDR3 is built from 15 residues. The CDR3 nucleotides are TGTGCCAGCAGCTTCCGAAGCGGACTAGCAGATGAGCAGTACTTC. It is translated as CASSFRSGLADEQYF.

The genes are TRBV5-1 and TRBJ1-1; D not resolved. This CDR3 is built from 14 residues. With 5 bases removed from V and 4 bases from J, the gap between germline ends came to 15 bases. Per germline, CDR1 SGHRS and CDR2 YFSETQ. CDR3 region: CASRRNREGTEAFF. The CDR3 DNA reads TGCGCCAGCAGAAGAAACCGGGAAGGCACTGAAGCTTTCTTT.

The chain uses TRBV7-2 and TRBJ1-2; 11 bases map to TRBD1. The CDR3 extends over 15 amino acids. V shed 4 bases, J shed 4 bases, and the junction held 5 bases outside the gene matches. Germline V gives CDR1 SGHTA, CDR2 FQGNSA. CDR3 protein: CASSYGQGAAYGYTF. The CDR3 DNA is TGTGCCAGCAGCTACGGACAGGGGGCCGCCTATGGCTACACCTTC.